One sample yielded the 32 T cell receptor beta chains listed below, sequenced in a study of blood T cells in healthy people across ages. Then a second PCR, running roughly 7 to 11 cycles, was carried out with a sample-barcoded 5' primer and a J-beta primer mix. TCRdb re-derived calls from the 5' RACE reads in MiXCR, one entry per CDR3 protein. The sample consists of roughly 1,300,000 distinct CDR3 sequences, around 59% of them appearing once. Material for sequencing was blood. All receptors come from a man aged 18 to 35 in good health.

CDR3 nucleotides: TGTGCCAGCAGACCTGGTCTGGAGCGGGGCACAGATACGCAGTATTTT. This encodes CASRPGLERGTDTQYF. The chain is built from TRBV7-2 and TRBJ2-3; a weak D match, TRBD2 (6 bases). This CDR3 comprises 16 residues. Germline V gene sequence: CDR1 SGHTA, CDR2 FQGNSA. V gave up 6 bases and J gave up 1 base, with 17 bases separating them.

The chain combines TRBV2 with TRBJ1-1, with a tentative D call TRBD1 (5 bases). Trimming cost V 4 bases and J 9 bases, with 9 bases left between them. The CDR3 loop spans 11 amino acids. Germline V CDR1 and CDR2: SNHLY, FYNNEI. The CDR3 DNA follows: TGTGCCAGCAGTGTTTCGGGACAAGCTTTCTTT. Translating it yields CASSVSGQAFF.

In DNA form, the CDR3 reads TGTGCCAGCAGCCCCTGGGACAGGGGAAGCTCCTACAATGAGCAGTTCTTC. Its translation: CASSPWDRGSSYNEQFF. The chain joins TRBV4-2 to TRBJ2-1; the match to TRBD1 covers 10 bases. Germline trimming cut 4 bases from V and 0 bases from J; bases unmatched to any gene: 6. This CDR3 comprises 17 residues. The germline V gene encodes CDR1 LGHNA and CDR2 YNFKEQ.

In DNA, the CDR3 is TGCAGTGCTAAACTACGGGGGACTTACTACAATGAGCAGTACTTC. Its translation is CSAKLRGTYYNEQYF. The chain carries TRBV20-1 and TRBJ2-7, with D maybe TRBD2 (6 bases). This CDR3 comprises 15 residues. Trimming cost V 4 bases and J 7 bases, with 23 bases left between them. Germline assignment: CDR1 DFQATT and CDR2 SNEGSKA (reference sequence).

This chain links TRBV20-1 with TRBJ2-3, with TRBD2 matching over 7 bases. This CDR3 contains 14 residues. The germline V gene encodes CDR1 DFQATT and CDR2 SNEGSKA (reference sequence). The junction had 2 bases not matched to a gene; V was cut back by 1 base and J by 1 base. The CDR3 nucleotides are TGCAGTGCTAGAGGGGACTACCGCACAGATACGCAGTATTTT. It encodes CSARGDYRTDTQYF.

The V and J genes are TRBV6-6 and TRBJ2-4; 12 nucleotides agree with TRBD2. The J call may be incorrect, as the DNA end agrees better with TRBJ2-7. The germline V gene encodes CDR1 MNHNY and CDR2 SVGAGI (reference sequence). This CDR3 spans 16 amino acids. This chain's CDR3 is CASSKTLAGGVNEQYF. CDR3 nucleotide sequence: TGTGCCAGCAGCAAAACACTAGCGGGAGGAGTAAACGAGCAGTACTTC.

This clonotype was recorded a few times. The chain is built from TRBV4-3 and TRBJ2-1; 9 positions agree with TRBD1. Unmatched junction bases numbered 15, after V lost 2 bases and J lost 7 bases. CDR1 and CDR2 (germline): LGHNA, YSLEER. The CDR3 is 18 residues long. The CDR3 loop reads CASSQRRGQQGAKNEQFF. The CDR3 DNA is TGCGCCAGCAGCCAACGCAGGGGGCAACAGGGGGCAAAAAATGAGCAGTTCTTC.

This sequence joins TRBV27 and TRBJ1-1; maybe TRBD1 (5 bases). The CDR3 consists of 13 residues. CDR1 is MNHEY and CDR2 is SMNVEV in the germline V gene (reference sequence). Trimming left V 5 bases short and J 5 bases short, with 12 bases between. CDR3 in amino acids: CASSRTKGTEAFF. CDR3 DNA: TGTGCCAGCAGTCGAACCAAGGGGACTGAAGCTTTCTTT.

The chain has TRBV5-1 and TRBJ2-1; 8 bases fit TRBD1. The DNA end is a closer match to TRBJ2-7, so the J assignment may be wrong. Germline assignment: CDR1 SGHRS and CDR2 YFSETQ. The CDR3 is 14 amino acids. As DNA, the CDR3 is TGCGCCAGCTTTGCCGGGACAGGCCCTTACGAGCAGTACTTC. Its translation: CASFAGTGPYEQYF.

The V gene is TRBV11-2, the J gene TRBJ1-2, with D tentatively TRBD1 (5 bases). Trimming shortened V by 0 bases and J by 7 bases, and 18 bases separated the two germline ends. CDR1 SGHAT and CDR2 FQNNGV come from the germline V gene. The CDR3 sequence is 16 residues long. The CDR3 reads CASSLDLGVGDFGYTF. CDR3 nucleotides: TGTGCCAGCAGCTTAGATCTTGGAGTAGGGGATTTTGGCTACACCTTC.

The V and J genes are TRBV5-1 and TRBJ2-5, with D tentatively TRBD1 (6 bases). V was pared by 3 bases and J by 4 bases, with 16 bases between. The CDR3 has 15 residues. Germline V gives CDR1 SGHRS, CDR2 YFSETQ. DNA of the CDR3: TGCGCCAGCAGCTCATCTACAGGGATAGGAGAGACCCAGTACTTC. Protein sequence: CASSSSTGIGETQYF.

The rearrangement joins TRBV21-1 to TRBJ1-4. TRBV21-1 is a known pseudogene. This CDR3 contains 15 residues. CDR3 in DNA: TGTGCCAGCAGCCTGAGGGCGGCAACTAATGAAAAACTGTTTTTT. Protein sequence: CASSLRAATNEKLFF.

The chain is built from TRBV27 and TRBJ2-5, with 9 bases matching TRBD1. The J call may be in error: the DNA end matches TRBJ2-7 better. Looked up from germline, CDR1 is MNHEY and CDR2 is SMNVEV (reference sequence). This CDR3 spans 14 amino acids. This CDR3 reads CASRRDRVGREQYF. CDR3 nucleotide sequence: TGTGCCAGCAGGCGGGACAGGGTCGGGCGCGAGCAGTACTTC.

The chain joins TRBV4-1 to TRBJ1-2, with D hard to call. There are 13 residues in the CDR3. Trimming stripped 0 bases from V and 13 bases from J, with 15 bases between. Germline assignment: CDR1 MGHRA and CDR2 YSYEKL. CDR3 amino acids: CASSQESSPSLTF. For the CDR3, the DNA is TGCGCCAGCAGCCAAGAATCCTCCCCCTCCCTCACCTTC.

This clonotype was observed a few times. The chain is built from TRBV5-5 and TRBJ2-1; unclear D gene. V lost 4 bases and J lost 0, with 8 bases in between. The germline V gene encodes CDR1 SGHKS and CDR2 YYEKEE (reference sequence). This CDR3 has 14 amino acids. CDR3 nucleotides: TGTGCCAGCAGCCAGTCGGCCTCCTACAATGAGCAGTTCTTC. Translating it yields CASSQSASYNEQFF.

This clonotype was observed once. The chain carries TRBV4-1 and TRBJ2-2; 7 bases are shared with TRBD1. Germline CDR1 is MGHRA and CDR2 is YSYEKL. The CDR3 extends over 15 amino acids. V lost 6 bases to trimming and J lost 2 bases; unmatched junction nucleotides: 6. The CDR3 region has the DNA TGCGCCAGCAGAGATATAGGGGGCAACACCGGGGAGCTGTTTTTT. Protein: CASRDIGGNTGELFF.

The chain uses TRBV5-1 and TRBJ2-1; no definite D call. This CDR3 spans 14 amino acids. Germline V CDR1 and CDR2: SGHRS, YFSETQ. V was clipped by 4 bases and J by 8 bases, with 16 bases between them. The CDR3 loop reads CASSVGIALDEQFF. In nucleotides, the CDR3 is TGCGCCAGCAGCGTGGGTATAGCCTTAGATGAGCAGTTCTTC.

This rearrangement joins TRBV25-1 to TRBJ1-5, with 8 bases aligning to TRBD1. Germline V gives CDR1 MGHDK, CDR2 SYGVNS. J was trimmed by 5 bases and V by 4 bases; bases with no gene match: 1. The CDR3 contains 13 residues. This CDR3 reads CASSGTGYQPQHF. The CDR3 DNA follows: TGTGCCAGCAGTGGGACAGGGTATCAGCCCCAGCATTTT.

The DNA of the CDR3 is TGCAGTGCGGAACAGGGTTCAGACTATGGCTACACCTTC. The encoded protein is CSAEQGSDYGYTF. The chain employs TRBV20-1 and TRBJ1-2; D might be TRBD1 (6 bases). V lost 6 bases, J lost 3 bases, and 14 bases lay in between. CDR3 size: 13 residues. Per the germline V gene, CDR1 is DFQATT and CDR2 is SNEGSKA (reference sequence).

This clonotype was recorded a few times. The chain recombines TRBV29-1 with TRBJ2-3; D may be TRBD1 (6 bases). Looked up from germline, CDR1 is SQVTM and CDR2 is ANQGSEA. V gave up 3 bases and J gave up 0 bases, with 10 bases separating them. The CDR3 length is 14 residues. CDR3 protein: CSVEDSSSTDTQYF. The CDR3 DNA reads as TGCAGCGTTGAGGACAGCTCTAGCACAGATACGCAGTATTTT.

V is TRBV5-6 and J is TRBJ2-5; 8 nucleotides line up with TRBD1. The DNA matches TRBJ2-7 better at its end, which makes the J call doubtful. The CDR3 runs 16 residues. CDR1 is SGHDT, CDR2 YYEEEE, per germline. The CDR3 coding sequence is TGTGCCAGCAGCTCTCCTGGACAGGGTATGATATACGAGCAGTACTTC. Amino acid sequence: CASSSPGQGMIYEQYF.

The rearrangement joins TRBV7-2 to TRBJ2-7; D is uncertain. Trimming left V 1 base short and J 1 base short, with 8 bases between. This CDR3 contains 14 residues. From germline, CDR1 is SGHTA and CDR2 FQGNSA. The CDR3 protein is CASSLVSRSYEQYF. CDR3 DNA: TGTGCCAGCAGCTTAGTCTCTAGATCCTACGAGCAGTACTTC. Using reference TRBV7-2 and TRBJ2-7 for the parts outside the CDR3, the full variable domain is GAGVSQSPSNKVTEKGKDVELRCDPISGHTALYWYRQSLGQGLEFLIYFQGNSAPDKSGLPSDRFSAERTGGSVSTLTIQRTQQEDSAVYLCASSLVSRSYEQYFGPGTRLTVT.

The V call is TRBV4-1, the J call TRBJ2-2; the D is unclear. V shed 5 bases and J shed 5 bases, with 9 bases lying between them. CDR1 and CDR2 from the germline V gene are MGHRA and YSYEKL. The CDR3 totals 13 residues. CDR3 coding DNA: TGCGCCAGCAGCTTGGCGCAAACCGGGGAGCTGTTTTTT. The encoded protein is CASSLAQTGELFF.

The V gene is TRBV28, the J gene TRBJ2-3; D not resolved. Germline loops: CDR1 MDHEN, CDR2 SYDVKM. CDR3 length: 14 residues. The V end lost 7 bases, the J end lost 1 base, and 12 bases lay between the germline ends. The CDR3 sequence: CASTQWAGTDTQYF. CDR3 in DNA: TGTGCCAGCACCCAGTGGGCGGGCACAGATACGCAGTATTTT.

This clonotype was counted a few times. The V gene is TRBV11-2, the J gene TRBJ2-5; D is unclear. This CDR3 contains 12 residues. Germline assignment: CDR1 SGHAT and CDR2 FQNNGV. Trimming removed 3 bases at V and 2 bases at J, with 4 bases between. In DNA, the CDR3 is TGTGCCAGCAGCTTCACACAAGAGACCCAGTACTTC. This encodes CASSFTQETQYF. Looking up the rest from reference TRBV11-2 and TRBJ2-5 gives the full variable domain: EAGVAQSPRYKIIEKRQSVAFWCNPISGHATLYWYQQILGQGPKLLIQFQNNGVVDDSQLPKDRFSAERLKGVDSTLKIQPAKLEDSAVYLCASSFTQETQYFGPGTRLLVL.

This clonotype turned up a few times. The V gene is TRBV12-5, the J gene TRBJ2-1; D is unclear. With 5 bases removed from V and 9 bases from J, the gap between germline ends came to 11 bases. The CDR3 is 12 residues long. CDR1 and CDR2 from the germline V gene are LGHNT and FRNRAP. The CDR3 sequence is CASGPHEFEQFF. In DNA, the CDR3 is TGTGCTAGTGGTCCCCACGAGTTTGAGCAGTTCTTC.

The chain is built from TRBV5-6 and TRBJ2-1; D is unresolved. The CDR3 loop spans 14 amino acids. The V end was cut by 1 base, the J end by 3 bases, with 8 bases between. Germline V lookup: CDR1 SGHDT, CDR2 YYEEEE. The CDR3 reads CASSLYPRYNEQFF. The CDR3 DNA is TGTGCCAGCAGCTTGTATCCCCGCTACAATGAGCAGTTCTTC.

This clonotype has only a few counts. This chain joins TRBV2 and TRBJ2-7, with D possibly TRBD1 on 5 matching bases. V was cut by 3 bases and J by 5 bases, with 8 bases left in between. Germline V gene data show CDR1 as SNHLY and CDR2 as FYNNEI. The CDR3 runs to 12 residues. Written as DNA, the CDR3 is TGTGCCAGCAGTGAGGGCAGGGACGAGCAGTACTTC. Its translation: CASSEGRDEQYF.

DNA of the CDR3: TGTGCCAGCAGCCCCCTGGGGCAGGGGCCTGGGGCCAACGTCCTGACTTTC. It is translated as CASSPLGQGPGANVLTF. This chain connects TRBV3-1 to TRBJ2-6; possible D gene TRBD1, 6 bases. CDR3 length: 17 residues. The germline V gene encodes CDR1 LGHDT and CDR2 YNNKEL (reference sequence). With 4 bases removed from V and 2 bases from J, the gap between germline ends came to 15 bases. The variable domain in full, with the rest retrieved from reference TRBV3-1 and TRBJ2-6, is DTAVSQTPKYLVTQMGNDKSIKCEQNLGHDTMYWYKQDSKKFLKIMFSYNNKELIINETVPNRFSPKSPDKAHLNLHINSLELGDSAVYFCASSPLGQGPGANVLTFGAGSRLTVL.

The chain combines TRBV6-6 with TRBJ2-1; tentatively, D is TRBD1 (5 bases). Germline CDR1 MNHNY, CDR2 SVGAGI (reference sequence). CDR3 length: 15 amino acids. V lost 6 bases to trimming and J lost 3 bases, with 15 bases between them. Here the CDR3 DNA reads TGTGCCAGCAGACAACTTCAAAGGGGCTACAATGAGCAGTTCTTC. It specifies CASRQLQRGYNEQFF.

There are a few counts of this clonotype. The chain employs TRBV14 and TRBJ2-7; 8 bases are a match to TRBD1. Germline CDR1 SGHDN, CDR2 FVKESK. The CDR3 is made up of 14 amino acids. V lost 0 bases, J lost 3 bases, and 1 base stayed unmatched. CDR3 bases: TGTGCCAGCAGCCAAGAACAGGGGGTCTACGAGCAGTACTTC. Translation gives CASSQEQGVYEQYF.

This sequence joins TRBV29-1 and TRBJ2-3; TRBD2 agrees at 7 bases. The germline V gene has CDR1 SQVTM and CDR2 ANQGSEA. The CDR3 runs 13 residues. V lost 3 bases, J lost 6 bases, and 6 bases stayed unmatched. This CDR3 reads CSVEAGDRDTQYF. In nucleotides, the CDR3 is TGCAGCGTTGAGGCGGGGGATAGGGATACGCAGTATTTT.